These 13 T cell receptor beta chains share one sample of origin, sequenced in a study of blood T cell repertoires in COVID-19. Clones were read by immunoSEQ multiplex PCR, and TCRdb kept only the in-frame ones, dropping some. The sample records roughly 340,000 clones, approximately 87% being singletons. The sequenced sample consisted of peripheral blood. All receptors come from a woman aged 50 to 60 with COVID-19, enrolled during active disease.

This chain links TRBV30 with TRBJ2-1; 12 bases fit TRBD1. CDR1 and CDR2 (germline): GTSNPN, SVGIG (reference sequence). V shed 0 bases, J shed 1 base, and the junction held 13 bases outside the gene matches. The CDR3 runs 20 residues. This CDR3 is CAWSVGLLRDRGLSYNEQFF. CDR3 in DNA: TGTGCCTGGAGTGTAGGGCTCCTGCGGGACAGGGGGCTATCCTACAATGAGCAGTTCTTC.

The chain recombines TRBV6-2 or TRBV6-3 with TRBJ2-5; 11 bases fit TRBD1. The V gene's germline CDR1 is MNHEY and CDR2 SVGEGT. J gave up 4 bases and V 4 bases, and 5 bases lay outside the gene matches. This CDR3 spans 15 amino acids. CDR3 sequence: CASSFRGTGGETQYF. DNA of the CDR3: TGTGCCAGCAGTTTTCGGGGGACAGGGGGAGAGACCCAGTACTTC.

The chain joins TRBV6-2 or TRBV6-3 to TRBJ2-7; 11 positions agree with TRBD1. In germline, CDR1 is MNHEY, CDR2 SVGEGT. This CDR3 region has 13 residues. The junction had 5 bases not matched to a gene; V was cut back by 6 bases and J by 7 bases. This CDR3 reads CASSRDRGFEQYF. CDR3 DNA: TGTGCCAGCAGCCGGGACAGGGGGTTTGAGCAGTACTTC.

The V gene is TRBV27, the J gene TRBJ2-1, with 11 nucleotides matching TRBD2. J lost 0 bases, V lost 3 bases, and 4 bases had no gene match. Germline V gene sequence: CDR1 MNHEY, CDR2 SMNVEV (reference sequence). This CDR3 has 17 amino acids. CDR3 residues: CASSLPTSGNSYNEQFF. In DNA form, the CDR3 reads TGTGCCAGCAGTTTGCCGACTAGCGGGAACTCCTACAATGAGCAGTTCTTC.

The rearrangement joins TRBV9 to TRBJ2-5; 10 positions agree with TRBD2. Germline-derived CDR1 and CDR2 are SGDLS and YYNGEE. This CDR3 spans 17 amino acids. V lost 0 bases to trimming and J lost 5 bases; unmatched junction nucleotides: 10. This CDR3 reads CASSVGLAGAGWETQYF. In DNA, the CDR3 is TGTGCCAGCAGCGTAGGGCTAGCGGGAGCGGGGTGGGAGACCCAGTACTTC.

The chain employs TRBV6-5 and TRBJ2-3; the match to TRBD1 covers 8 bases. The V gene end was trimmed by 7 bases and the J gene end by 3 bases; junction bases not matched to a gene: 6. Germline lookup yields CDR1 MNHEY and CDR2 SVGAGI. The CDR3 consists of 14 residues. The CDR3 DNA is TGTGCCAGCAAGAGACAGGGGATTACAGATACGCAGTATTTT. Amino acids: CASKRQGITDTQYF.

This chain's CDR3 is CASSYSIEDTQYF. CDR3 DNA sequence: TGTGCCAGCAGTTACTCGATAGAAGATACGCAGTATTTT. This chain links TRBV6-5 with TRBJ2-3; D is uncertain. CDR1 and CDR2 from the germline V gene are MNHEY and SVGAGI. The CDR3 spans 13 residues. Deletions cut 0 bases from V and 5 bases from J, with 6 bases between.

The V gene is TRBV11-2, the J gene TRBJ2-7; D possibly corresponds to TRBD2 (5 bases). V gave up 4 bases and J gave up 3 bases, with 13 bases separating them. The CDR3 contains 14 residues. Germline V gives CDR1 SGHAT, CDR2 FQNNGV. The CDR3 is CASSSLGGGYEQYF. In nucleotides, the CDR3 is TGTGCCAGCAGCTCCCTAGGAGGAGGCTACGAGCAGTACTTC. Complete variable domain (other parts from reference TRBV11-2 and TRBJ2-7): EAGVAQSPRYKIIEKRQSVAFWCNPISGHATLYWYQQILGQGPKLLIQFQNNGVVDDSQLPKDRFSAERLKGVDSTLKIQPAKLEDSAVYLCASSSLGGGYEQYFGPGTRLTVT.

The rearrangement joins TRBV5-1 to TRBJ1-3, with TRBD1 as a possible D gene (6 bases). The V end was cut by 0 bases, the J end by 1 base, with 11 bases between. The CDR3 is 16 amino acids. CDR1 is SGHRS and CDR2 is YFSETQ in the germline V gene. The DNA for the CDR3 is TGCGCCAGCAGCTTGGTAGTGGGGGCGTCTGGAAACACCATATATTTT. It specifies CASSLVVGASGNTIYF. Combining the CDR3 with reference TRBV5-1 and TRBJ1-3 gives the whole variable domain KAGVTQTPRYLIKTRGQQVTLSCSPISGHRSVSWYQQTPGQGLQFLFEYFSETQRNKGNFPGRFSGRQFSNSRSEMNVSTLELGDSALYLCASSLVVGASGNTIYFGEGSWLTVV.

V is TRBV30 and J is TRBJ1-2; 7 nucleotides line up with TRBD1. The length of the CDR3 is 14 residues. V lost 2 bases to trimming and J lost 4 bases; unmatched junction nucleotides: 7. Germline V gives CDR1 GTSNPN, CDR2 SVGIG (reference sequence). The DNA for the CDR3 is TGTGCCTGGAGTACAAGGGGGCGGCGCTATGGCTACACCTTC. Its translation: CAWSTRGRRYGYTF.

The chain couples TRBV6-2 or TRBV6-3 to TRBJ2-7; no definite D call. The CDR3 totals 14 residues. V gave up 5 bases and J gave up 3 bases, with 14 bases separating them. In germline, CDR1 is MNHEY, CDR2 SVGEGT. The CDR3 region is CASSPTPLGYEQYF. The CDR3 bases are TGTGCCAGCAGTCCGACTCCCCTGGGCTACGAGCAGTACTTC.

The CDR3: CAISPTENYGYTF. The CDR3, as DNA: TGTGCCATCAGCCCGACAGAGAACTATGGCTACACCTTC. This rearrangement joins TRBV10-3 to TRBJ1-2; a possible D gene is TRBD1 (5 bases). The germline CDR1 and CDR2 sequences are ENHRY and SYGVKD. This CDR3 is built from 13 residues. Deletions cut 6 bases from V and 2 bases from J, with 10 bases between.

The chain recombines TRBV24-1 with TRBJ2-3; D not resolved. The CDR3 totals 14 residues. The germline V gene has CDR1 KGHDR and CDR2 SFDVKD. V was trimmed by 3 bases and J by 0 bases, leaving 6 bases between them. The CDR3 DNA sequence: TGTGCCACCAGTGATCCGAGTAGCACAGATACGCAGTATTTT. Protein: CATSDPSSTDTQYF.